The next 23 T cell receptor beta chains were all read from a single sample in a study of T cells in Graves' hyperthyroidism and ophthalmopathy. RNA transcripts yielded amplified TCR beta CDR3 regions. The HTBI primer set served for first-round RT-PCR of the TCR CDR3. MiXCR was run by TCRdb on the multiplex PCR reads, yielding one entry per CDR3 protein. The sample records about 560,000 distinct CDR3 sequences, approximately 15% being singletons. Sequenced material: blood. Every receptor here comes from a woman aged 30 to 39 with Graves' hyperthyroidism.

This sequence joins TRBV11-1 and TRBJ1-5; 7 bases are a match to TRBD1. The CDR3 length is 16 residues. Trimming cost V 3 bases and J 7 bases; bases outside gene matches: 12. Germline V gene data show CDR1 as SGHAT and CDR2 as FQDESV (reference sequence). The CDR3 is CASSFFIYDREQPQHF. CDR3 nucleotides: TGTGCCAGCAGCTTTTTTATATATGACAGGGAGCAGCCCCAGCATTTT.

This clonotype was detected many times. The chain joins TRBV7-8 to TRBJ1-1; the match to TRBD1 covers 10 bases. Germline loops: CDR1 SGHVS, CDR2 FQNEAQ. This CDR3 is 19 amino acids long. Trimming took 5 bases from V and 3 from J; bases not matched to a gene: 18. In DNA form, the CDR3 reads TGTGCCAGCAGCCTAAGGTCTGGGACAGGGGAAGGGATGTACACTGAAGCTTTCTTT. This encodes CASSLRSGTGEGMYTEAFF.

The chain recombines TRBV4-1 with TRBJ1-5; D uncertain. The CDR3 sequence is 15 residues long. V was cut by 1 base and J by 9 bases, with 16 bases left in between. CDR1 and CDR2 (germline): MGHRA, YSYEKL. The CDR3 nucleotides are TGCGCCAGCAGCCAAGGGTCGGGCCCTGCCAGGCCCCAGCATTTT. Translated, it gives CASSQGSGPARPQHF.

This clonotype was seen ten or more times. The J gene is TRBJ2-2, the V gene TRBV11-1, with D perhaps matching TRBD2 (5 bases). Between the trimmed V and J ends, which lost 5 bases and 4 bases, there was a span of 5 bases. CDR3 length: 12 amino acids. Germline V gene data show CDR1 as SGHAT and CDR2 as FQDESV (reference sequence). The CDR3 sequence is CASSEGTGELFF. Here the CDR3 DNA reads TGTGCCAGCAGCGAGGGCACCGGGGAGCTGTTTTTT.

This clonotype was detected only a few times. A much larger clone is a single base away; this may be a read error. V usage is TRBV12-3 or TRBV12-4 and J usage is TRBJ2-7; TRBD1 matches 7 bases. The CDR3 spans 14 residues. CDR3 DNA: TGTGCCAGCGGTTTTTTACAGGGGACCTACGAGCAGTACTTC. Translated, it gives CASGFLQGTYEQYF.

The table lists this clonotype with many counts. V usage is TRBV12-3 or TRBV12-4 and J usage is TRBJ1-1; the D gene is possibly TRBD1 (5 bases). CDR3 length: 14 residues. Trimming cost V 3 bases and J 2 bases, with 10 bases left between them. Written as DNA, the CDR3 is TGTGCCAGCAGTTTGCCAGGGATTAACACTGAAGCTTTCTTT. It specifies CASSLPGINTEAFF.

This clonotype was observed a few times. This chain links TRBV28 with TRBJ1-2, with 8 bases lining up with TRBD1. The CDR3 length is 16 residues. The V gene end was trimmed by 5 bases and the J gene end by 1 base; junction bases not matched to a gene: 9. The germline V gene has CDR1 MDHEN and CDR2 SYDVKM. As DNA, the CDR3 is TGTGCCAGCAGTCCCCCTCCGACAGGGGATAACTATGGCTACACCTTC. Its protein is CASSPPPTGDNYGYTF.

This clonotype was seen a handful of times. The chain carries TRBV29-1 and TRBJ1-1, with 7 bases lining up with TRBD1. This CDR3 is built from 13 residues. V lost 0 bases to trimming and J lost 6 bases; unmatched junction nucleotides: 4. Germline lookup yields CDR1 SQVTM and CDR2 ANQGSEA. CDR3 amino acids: CSVEDDRVAEAFF. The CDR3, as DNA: TGCAGCGTTGAAGATGACAGGGTAGCTGAAGCTTTCTTT.

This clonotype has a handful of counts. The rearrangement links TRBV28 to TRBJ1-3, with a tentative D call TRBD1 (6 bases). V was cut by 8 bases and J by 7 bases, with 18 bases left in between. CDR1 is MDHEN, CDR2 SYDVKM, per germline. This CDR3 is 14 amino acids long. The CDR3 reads CASSWGRTANTIYF. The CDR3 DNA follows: TGTGCCAGCTCGTGGGGGCGTACGGCGAACACCATATATTTT.

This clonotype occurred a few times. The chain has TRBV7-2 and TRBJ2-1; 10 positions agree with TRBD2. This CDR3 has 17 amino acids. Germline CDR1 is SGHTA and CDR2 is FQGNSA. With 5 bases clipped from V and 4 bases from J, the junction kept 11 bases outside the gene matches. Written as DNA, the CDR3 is TGTGCCAGCAGCGAGCCCCTTCTAGCGGGAGATTACAATGAGCAGTTCTTC. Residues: CASSEPLLAGDYNEQFF.

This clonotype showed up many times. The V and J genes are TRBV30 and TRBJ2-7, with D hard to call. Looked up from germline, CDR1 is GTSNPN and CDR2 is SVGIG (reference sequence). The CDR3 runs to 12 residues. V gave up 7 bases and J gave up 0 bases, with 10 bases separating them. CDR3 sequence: CAYEVISYEQYF. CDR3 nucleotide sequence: TGTGCCTACGAGGTGATCTCCTACGAGCAGTACTTC.

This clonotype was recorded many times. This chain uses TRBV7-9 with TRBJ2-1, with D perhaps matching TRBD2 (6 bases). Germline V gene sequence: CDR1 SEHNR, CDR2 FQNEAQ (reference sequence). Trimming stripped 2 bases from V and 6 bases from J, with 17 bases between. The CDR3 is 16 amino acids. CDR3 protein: CASSLPLPGLSNEQFF. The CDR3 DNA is TGTGCCAGCAGCTTACCGCTCCCCGGACTAAGCAATGAGCAGTTCTTC.

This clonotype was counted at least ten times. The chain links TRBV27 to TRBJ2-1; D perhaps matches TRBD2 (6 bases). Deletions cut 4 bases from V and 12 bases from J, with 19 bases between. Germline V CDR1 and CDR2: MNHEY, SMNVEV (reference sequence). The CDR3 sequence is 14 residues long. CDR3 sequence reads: CASSSATRLRSQFF. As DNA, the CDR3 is TGTGCCAGCAGTTCCGCGACTAGACTTCGGTCGCAGTTCTTC.

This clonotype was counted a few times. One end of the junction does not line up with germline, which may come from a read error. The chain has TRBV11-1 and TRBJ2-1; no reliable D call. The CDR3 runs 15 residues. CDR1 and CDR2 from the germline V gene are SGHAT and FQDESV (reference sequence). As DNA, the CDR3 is TGTGCCGGCAGCTTTGGAGAGAGCTCCTACAATGAGCAGTTCTTC. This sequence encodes CAGSFGESSYNEQFF. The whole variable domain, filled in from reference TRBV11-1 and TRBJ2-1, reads EAEVAQSPRYKITEKSQAVAFWCDPISGHATLYWYRQILGQGPELLVQFQDESVVDDSQLPKDRFSAERLKGVDSTLKIQPAELGDSAMYLCAGSFGESSYNEQFFGPGTRLTVL.

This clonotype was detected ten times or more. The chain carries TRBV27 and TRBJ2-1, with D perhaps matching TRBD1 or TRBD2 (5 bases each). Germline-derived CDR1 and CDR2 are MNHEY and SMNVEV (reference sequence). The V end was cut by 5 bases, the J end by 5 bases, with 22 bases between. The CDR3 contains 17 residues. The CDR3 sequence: CASSPRGAGDSHNEQFF. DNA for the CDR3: TGTGCCAGCAGTCCACGTGGGGCCGGGGATTCCCACAATGAGCAGTTCTTC.

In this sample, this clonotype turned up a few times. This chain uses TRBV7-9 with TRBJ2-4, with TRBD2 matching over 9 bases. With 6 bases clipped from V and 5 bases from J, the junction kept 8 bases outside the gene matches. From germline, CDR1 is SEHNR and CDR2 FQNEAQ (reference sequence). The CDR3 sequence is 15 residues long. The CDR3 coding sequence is TGTGCCAGCAGGCGTAGCGGGAGTAACCAAAACATTCAGTACTTC. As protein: CASRRSGSNQNIQYF.

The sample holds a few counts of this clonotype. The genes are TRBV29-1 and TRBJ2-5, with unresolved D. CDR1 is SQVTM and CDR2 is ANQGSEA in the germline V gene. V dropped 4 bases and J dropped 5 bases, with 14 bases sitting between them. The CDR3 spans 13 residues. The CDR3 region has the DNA TGCAGCGTTGGTTGGGTCCGGCGGGAGACCCAGTACTTC. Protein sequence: CSVGWVRRETQYF.

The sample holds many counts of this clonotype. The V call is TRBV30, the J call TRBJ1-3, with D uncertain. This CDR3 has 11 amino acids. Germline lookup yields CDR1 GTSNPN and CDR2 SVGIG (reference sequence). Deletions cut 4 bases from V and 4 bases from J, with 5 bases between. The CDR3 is CAWTVGNTIYF. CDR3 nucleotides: TGTGCCTGGACAGTAGGAAACACCATATATTTT.

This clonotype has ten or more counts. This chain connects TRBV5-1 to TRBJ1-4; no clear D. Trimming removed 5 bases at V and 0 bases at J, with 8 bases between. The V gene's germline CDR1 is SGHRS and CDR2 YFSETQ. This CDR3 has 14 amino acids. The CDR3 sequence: CASRPQATNEKLFF. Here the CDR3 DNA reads TGCGCCAGCAGGCCCCAGGCAACTAATGAAAAACTGTTTTTT.

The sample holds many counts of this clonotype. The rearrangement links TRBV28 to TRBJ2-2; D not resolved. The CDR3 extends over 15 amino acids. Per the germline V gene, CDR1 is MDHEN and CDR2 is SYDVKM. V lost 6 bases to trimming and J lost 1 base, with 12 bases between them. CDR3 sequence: CASRLRTVNTGELFF. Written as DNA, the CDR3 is TGTGCCAGCAGATTACGGACGGTGAACACCGGGGAGCTGTTTTTT.

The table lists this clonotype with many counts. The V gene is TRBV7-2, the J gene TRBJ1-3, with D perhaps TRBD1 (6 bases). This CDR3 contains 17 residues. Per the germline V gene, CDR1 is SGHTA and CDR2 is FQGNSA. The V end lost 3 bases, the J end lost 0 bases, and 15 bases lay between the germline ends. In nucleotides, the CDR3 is TGTGCCAGCAGCTTGCCTGGACAGCGGTCCTCTGGAAACACCATATATTTT. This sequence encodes CASSLPGQRSSGNTIYF.

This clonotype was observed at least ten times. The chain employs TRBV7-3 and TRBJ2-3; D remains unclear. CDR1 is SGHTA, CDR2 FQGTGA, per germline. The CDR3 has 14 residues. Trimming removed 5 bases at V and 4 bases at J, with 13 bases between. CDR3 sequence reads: CASSPGQFSDTQYF. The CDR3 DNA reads TGTGCCAGCAGCCCCGGGCAATTTTCAGATACGCAGTATTTT.

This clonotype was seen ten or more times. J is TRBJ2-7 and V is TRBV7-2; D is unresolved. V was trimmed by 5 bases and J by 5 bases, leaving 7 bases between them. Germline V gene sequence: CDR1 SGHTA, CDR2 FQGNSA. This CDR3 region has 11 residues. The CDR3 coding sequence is TGTGCCAGCAGCCGGAATAACGAGCAGTACTTC. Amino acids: CASSRNNEQYF.